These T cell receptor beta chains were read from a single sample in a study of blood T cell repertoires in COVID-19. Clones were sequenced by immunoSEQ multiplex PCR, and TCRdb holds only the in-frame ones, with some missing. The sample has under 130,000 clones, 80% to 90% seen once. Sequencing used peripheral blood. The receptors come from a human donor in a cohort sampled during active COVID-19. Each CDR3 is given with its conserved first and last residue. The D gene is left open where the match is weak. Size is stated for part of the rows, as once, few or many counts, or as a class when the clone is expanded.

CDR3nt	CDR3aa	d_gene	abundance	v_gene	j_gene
TGCGCCAGCAGCGAAGACCTAGCGGGGGGGCGGGATGAGCAGTTCTTC	CASSEDLAGGRDEQFF	TRBD2	-	TRBV10-1	TRBJ2-1
TGTGCCAGCAGCTTAGGGACAAAAGGCTATGGCTACACCTTC	CASSLGTKGYGYTF	-	-	TRBV7-9	TRBJ1-2
TGTGCCAGCGGTTATTCCGACAGGGACGAGCAGTACTTC	CASGYSDRDEQYF	TRBD1	-	TRBV12-3/TRBV12-4	TRBJ2-7
TGTGCCAGCAGCCAAGTCGAAGGGGCCAATTCACCCCTCCACTTT	CASSQVEGANSPLHF	-	-	TRBV3-1/TRBV3-2	TRBJ1-6
TGTGCCAGCTCATCGGGACAATCCAACCCCTATGGCTACACCTTC	CASSSGQSNPYGYTF	-	few	TRBV18	TRBJ1-2
TGTGCCAGCACCCCGACAGGGGGAAACACCATATATTTT	CASTPTGGNTIYF	TRBD1	-	TRBV7-9	TRBJ1-3
TGCGCCAGCAGCCAACAACAGGGGCCCCAAGAGACCCAGTACTTC	CASSQQQGPQETQYF	TRBD1	-	TRBV5-1	TRBJ2-5
TGTGCCAGCAGTCCGGGACAAATCGCGACAGATACGCAGTATTTT	CASSPGQIATDTQYF	-	-	TRBV6-2/TRBV6-3	TRBJ2-3
TGTGCCAGCAGCCAGCGGGGGATGTCCTGGGCGTACTTC	CASSQRGMSWAYF	TRBD2	-	TRBV3-1/TRBV3-2	TRBJ2-7
TGTGCCAGCAGTTCTGACAGGGGGCGACACGAGCAGTACTTC	CASSSDRGRHEQYF	TRBD1	-	TRBV27	TRBJ2-7
TGCGCCAGCAGCTTCCCCCTGATGCGGCGGAATGAGCAGTTCTTC	CASSFPLMRRNEQFF	-	few	TRBV5-1	TRBJ2-1
TGCAGCGTTGAAGTGCTAGCGGCCTACAATGAGCAGTTCTTC	CSVEVLAAYNEQFF	TRBD2	-	TRBV29-1	TRBJ2-1
TGCGCCAGCAGCGCGCTAGCGGGGGCCACTCAAGAGACCCAGTACTTC	CASSALAGATQETQYF	TRBD2	-	TRBV5-1	TRBJ2-5
TGTGCCAGTAGTATATCTAGAGGGTATTCGTCCAATGAGCAGTTCTTC	CASSISRGYSSNEQFF	-	-	TRBV19	TRBJ2-1
TGTGCCAGCAGCGACGTCGGGGGCTACGAGCAGTACTTC	CASSDVGGYEQYF	-	-	TRBV9	TRBJ2-7
TGTGCCAGCAGTTCGGTAGGGACAGGGACAACTAATGAAAAACTGTTTTTT	CASSSVGTGTTNEKLFF	TRBD1	-	TRBV28	TRBJ1-4
TGCGCCAGCAGGTCTAGCGGGGGGCCAGAGACCCAGTACTTC	CASRSSGGPETQYF	TRBD2	-	TRBV5-1	TRBJ2-5
TGTGCCAGCAGGACAACTAGCGGGAGCTCCTACAATGAGCAGTTCTTC	CASRTTSGSSYNEQFF	TRBD2	-	TRBV19	TRBJ2-1
TGTGCCAGTAGAGGAGGACTAGCGCCAGATACGCAGTATTTT	CASRGGLAPDTQYF	TRBD2	-	TRBV19	TRBJ2-3
TGTGCCACCAGCAGAGATATCGTATTCGAGCAGTACTTC	CATSRDIVFEQYF	-	-	TRBV15	TRBJ2-7
TGCAGCGTTCAACAGCTAGCGGGGGGGGACCAAGAGACCCAGTACTTC	CSVQQLAGGDQETQYF	TRBD2	once	TRBV29-1	TRBJ2-5
TGTGCCAGTAGTATATCTGGGGGACAGTCCTCCTATGGCTACACCTTC	CASSISGGQSSYGYTF	TRBD1	-	TRBV19	TRBJ1-2
TGTGCCAGCACCCCCGGCCGGAACAGGCCCTATGGCTACACCTTC	CASTPGRNRPYGYTF	-	once	TRBV5-4	TRBJ1-2
TGCAGCGTTGCTACGGGACAGCTACCCCTCTATGGCTACACCTTC	CSVATGQLPLYGYTF	TRBD1	-	TRBV29-1	TRBJ1-2
TGTGCCAGCAGTGAAGCTTGGAGCTCTGGAAACACCATATATTTT	CASSEAWSSGNTIYF	-	-	TRBV6-1	TRBJ1-3
TGTGCCAGCAGTTTATACAGGGGATATGAAAAACTGTTTTTT	CASSLYRGYEKLFF	TRBD1	-	TRBV27	TRBJ1-4
TGTGCCAGCAGCTTTGGATGGACTAGCGGCCAAGAGACCCAGTACTTC	CASSFGWTSGQETQYF	TRBD2	once	TRBV7-9	TRBJ2-5
TGTGCCAGCTCACCCGACAGCTATGGCTACACCTTC	CASSPDSYGYTF	-	-	TRBV18	TRBJ1-2
TGTGCCAGCTCACCGCGTAGAACCCCAGGAGGTTCAAACTATGGCTACACCTTC	CASSPRRTPGGSNYGYTF	-	-	TRBV18	TRBJ1-2
TGTGCCAGCAGCTTGGGAGGCTCTGGGGCCAACGTCCTGACTTTC	CASSLGGSGANVLTF	-	-	TRBV5-6	TRBJ2-6
TGTGCCAGTAGCCGGGTATTTGCGGAAACTGAAGCTTTCTTT	CASSRVFAETEAFF	-	-	TRBV19	TRBJ1-1
TGTGCCAGCAGCTTCACCAACCAACCCGGACAGGGTGGGGAGCAGTACTTC	CASSFTNQPGQGGEQYF	TRBD1	-	TRBV7-9	TRBJ2-7
TGTGCCACCAGTGATGTCACAGACACAGATACGCAGTATTTT	CATSDVTDTDTQYF	-	-	TRBV24-1	TRBJ2-3
TGTGCCAGCAGCCTGACAGGGAGCTCCTACAATGAGCAGTTCTTC	CASSLTGSSYNEQFF	TRBD1	-	TRBV3-1/TRBV3-2	TRBJ2-1
TGTGCCAGCCAGCTCCGGGACAGGGGATCAAAAAAACTGTTTTTT	CASQLRDRGSKKLFF	TRBD1	-	TRBV19	TRBJ1-4
TGTGCCAGCAGCGTTATCGGGACTAGGGATACGCAGTATTTT	CASSVIGTRDTQYF	TRBD2	-	TRBV9	TRBJ2-3
TGTGCCAGCAGATCAGGGCTAGCCAAAAACATTCAGTACTTC	CASRSGLAKNIQYF	-	-	TRBV21-1	TRBJ2-4
TGTGCCTGGACAGGGGGCCGCTCCTTCTATGGCTACACCTTC	CAWTGGRSFYGYTF	TRBD1	-	TRBV30	TRBJ1-2
TGTGCCAGCAGTTCTCTTCGGGAGTATGGCTACACCTTC	CASSSLREYGYTF	-	few	TRBV27	TRBJ1-2
TGTGCCAGCTCACGAGAGACAGGGGACTATGGCTACACCTTC	CASSRETGDYGYTF	TRBD1	-	TRBV18	TRBJ1-2
TGTGCCTGGAGTGCCATAGCGGGAGGAACAGATACGCAGTATTTT	CAWSAIAGGTDTQYF	TRBD2	-	TRBV30	TRBJ2-3
TGTGCCAGTAGTAAAAGCCGGGGAAACTATGGCTACACCTTC	CASSKSRGNYGYTF	-	many	TRBV19	TRBJ1-2
TGTGCCAGCAGTTACTCAGCAGGGGGCGACGAGCAGTACTTC	CASSYSAGGDEQYF	TRBD1	-	TRBV6-5	TRBJ2-7
TGTGCCAGCAGCCGGACTTCCGGGACAAGGCGCAACGAGCAGTACTTC	CASSRTSGTRRNEQYF	-	-	TRBV3-1/TRBV3-2	TRBJ2-7
TGTGCCAGTAGTCAGGGTCGAACAGATACGCAGTATTTT	CASSQGRTDTQYF	-	once	TRBV19	TRBJ2-3
TGCGCCAGCAGCCGACAGGGGGGCAATCAGCCCCAGCATTTT	CASSRQGGNQPQHF	TRBD1	-	TRBV5-1	TRBJ1-5
TGTGCCAGCAGTTACTCGGGGACAGGGAATGAGCAGTTCTTC	CASSYSGTGNEQFF	TRBD1	-	TRBV6-6	TRBJ2-1